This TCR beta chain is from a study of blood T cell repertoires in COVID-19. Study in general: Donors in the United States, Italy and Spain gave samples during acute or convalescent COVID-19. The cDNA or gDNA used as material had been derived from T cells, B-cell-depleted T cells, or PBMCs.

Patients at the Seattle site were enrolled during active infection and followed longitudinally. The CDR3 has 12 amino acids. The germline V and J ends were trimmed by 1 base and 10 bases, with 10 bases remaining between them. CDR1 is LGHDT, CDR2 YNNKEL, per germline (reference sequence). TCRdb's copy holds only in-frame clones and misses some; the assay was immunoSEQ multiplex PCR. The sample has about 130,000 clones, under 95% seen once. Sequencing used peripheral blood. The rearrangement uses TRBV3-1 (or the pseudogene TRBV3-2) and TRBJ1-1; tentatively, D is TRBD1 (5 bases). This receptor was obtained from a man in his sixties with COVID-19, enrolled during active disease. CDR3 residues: CASSQGGRVAFF. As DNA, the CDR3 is TGTGCCAGCAGCCAAGGGGGCAGGGTAGCTTTCTTT.